Listed below are T cell receptor beta chains from one sample, sequenced in a study of OX40 agonist ivuxolimab in advanced cancers. TCRdb's copy holds only in-frame clones and misses some; the assay was immunoSEQ multiplex PCR. Here the sample spans 99,000 or so clones, approximately 93% being singletons. The sequences come from CD4+ or CD8+ T cells sorted from blood, collected in a trial of the OX40 agonist ivuxolimab. The receptor set was obtained from an adult with an advanced solid tumor such as melanoma, head and neck, liver or kidney cancer. Each CDR3 is given with its conserved first and last residue. The order of the fields is V gene, D gene, clone size, J gene, CDR3 DNA, CDR3 protein. D genes are given only for firm matches. Expanded clones get a size class; other rows say once, few or many, or leave the size out.

TRBV9	.	.	TRBJ1-1	TGTGCCAGCAGCACCCAGGGGCAGAACACTGAAGCTTTCTTT	CASSTQGQNTEAFF
TRBV2	TRBD1	.	TRBJ1-3	TGTGCCAGCAGTTCGGACAGGGCTGGAAACACCATATATTTT	CASSSDRAGNTIYF
TRBV6-5	TRBD2	.	TRBJ2-1	TGTGCCAGCAGTTACTCGAGTAGCGGGACGTCGTTTAAGCAGTTCTTC	CASSYSSSGTSFKQFF
TRBV6-5	TRBD1	.	TRBJ1-1	TGTGCCAGCAGTTACGGCAGGGGGAAGGTCGAAGCTTTCTTT	CASSYGRGKVEAFF
TRBV2	.	once	TRBJ2-5	TGTGCCAGCCTGGCCGGGACGGGGGAGGAGACCCAGTACTTC	CASLAGTGEETQYF
TRBV28	TRBD1	once	TRBJ1-2	TGTGCCAGCAGTTTATTGGGTGGGACAGCCTCCTATGGCTACACCTTC	CASSLLGGTASYGYTF
TRBV28	.	.	TRBJ2-3	TGTGCCAGCAGTCCCCTTCTAGACCCTCCTAGCACAGATACGCAGTATTTT	CASSPLLDPPSTDTQYF
TRBV30	.	.	TRBJ2-1	TGTGCCTGGGGGCGTCAAGGGCAGTTCTTC	CAWGRQGQFF
TRBV5-4	.	.	TRBJ2-5	TGTGCCAGCAGCTCATCCCTTAAGGAAGGGCAAGAGACCCAGTACTTC	CASSSSLKEGQETQYF
TRBV10-3	TRBD1	.	TRBJ1-5	TGTGCCATCAGTGATTCCGACAGGGCTCAGCCCCAGCATTTT	CAISDSDRAQPQHF
TRBV10-3	TRBD2	.	TRBJ2-1	TGTGCCATCAGTGAGTCGGGACTAGCGGGAGAGACTGAGCAGTTCTTC	CAISESGLAGETEQFF
TRBV6-6	.	.	TRBJ2-3	TGTGCCAGCAGTTCCAGCACAGATACGCAGTATTTT	CASSSSTDTQYF
TRBV25-1	.	.	TRBJ2-1	TGTGCCAGCAGTGCCTTAGACCAAGCGCGGGATATCGAGCAGTTCTTC	CASSALDQARDIEQFF
TRBV19	TRBD2	.	TRBJ2-3	TGTGCCAGTAGTCTACTAGCGGGAGTAGATACGCAGTATTTT	CASSLLAGVDTQYF
TRBV6-5	.	.	TRBJ2-3	TGTGCCAGCAGTTACCCAGGGTCATATACGCAGTATTTT	CASSYPGSYTQYF
TRBV30	.	.	TRBJ1-2	TGTGCCTGGAGTGTAGGACAGTTACTTGGCTACACCTTC	CAWSVGQLLGYTF
TRBV28	TRBD2	.	TRBJ2-1	TGTGCCAGCAGCCCCCACGGGAGGACTTATGAGCAGTTCTTC	CASSPHGRTYEQFF
TRBV5-4	.	.	TRBJ1-4	TGTGCCAGCAGCAGGAACCAGAATGAAAAACTGTTTTTT	CASSRNQNEKLFF
TRBV5-4	TRBD1	.	TRBJ1-3	TGTGCCAGCAGCTTGGATCAGGGGGTTGGAAACACCATATATTTT	CASSLDQGVGNTIYF
TRBV6-5	.	.	TRBJ1-2	TGTGCCAGCAGTTCCCCCCCCTGGGGGAGGGCCTTC	CASSSPPWGRAF
TRBV6-1	.	.	TRBJ2-1	TGTGCCAGCAGTGAAAGGTGGGGTAGCTCCTACAATGAGCAGTTCTTC	CASSERWGSSYNEQFF
TRBV7-9	TRBD1	.	TRBJ2-6	TGTGCCAGCAGCTCTGCACCGAGGGATGGGACAGGGACCCTTGGGGTCCTGACTTTC	CASSSAPRDGTGTLGVLTF
TRBV14	.	.	TRBJ2-7	TGTGCCAGCAGCCAATTGGGAGACAACGAGCAGTACTTC	CASSQLGDNEQYF
TRBV28	.	.	TRBJ2-4	TGTGCCAGCAGTTTGAGCTATCAAAACATTCAGTACTTC	CASSLSYQNIQYF
TRBV15	TRBD1	.	TRBJ1-2	TGTGCCACCAGCCCTCGGACAGGCGATGGGGGCTACACCTTC	CATSPRTGDGGYTF
TRBV7-8	.	.	TRBJ2-1	TGTGCCAGCAGCGTAAGGAGAATCCGTACCTACAATGAGCAGTTCTTC	CASSVRRIRTYNEQFF
TRBV25-1	.	once	TRBJ2-1	TGTGCCAGCAGTGAAATGGTGGGGGTTAAGGATGAGCAGTTCTTC	CASSEMVGVKDEQFF
TRBV7-9	TRBD1	.	TRBJ1-6	TGTGCCAGCAGCTCCGGACAGGGGGCATTATATTCACCCCTCCACTTT	CASSSGQGALYSPLHF
TRBV4-3	.	.	TRBJ1-5	TGCGCCAGCAGCCAAGATTATGCCCGTTACAATCAGCCCCAGCATTTT	CASSQDYARYNQPQHF
TRBV30	TRBD2	.	TRBJ2-1	TGTGCCTGGAGAAAAGGGACTAGCGGGGGGGTTCGTGAGCAGTTCTTC	CAWRKGTSGGVREQFF
TRBV19	TRBD1	.	TRBJ2-1	TGTGCCAGTAGTACCAACCCCGGGACAGGGCCGGTCTTC	CASSTNPGTGPVF
TRBV2	TRBD2	.	TRBJ2-3	TGTGCCAGCAGGGCCGGGACTAGCGCAGATACGCAGTATTTT	CASRAGTSADTQYF
TRBV4-2	.	.	TRBJ1-1	TGTGCCAGCAGTCGAACGACCCGGGTCGAGTATAACACTGAAGCTTTCTTT	CASSRTTRVEYNTEAFF
TRBV12-5	TRBD2	.	TRBJ2-3	TGTGCTAGTGGGGCGGGAGGGCCTCCAGATACGCAGTATTTT	CASGAGGPPDTQYF
TRBV19	TRBD1	once	TRBJ1-5	TGTGCCAGTAGTCAGACAGGGGGCCCCTATCAGCCCCAGCATTTT	CASSQTGGPYQPQHF
TRBV2	TRBD1	.	TRBJ2-6	TGTGCCAGCATCCCAAGGGACAGGGCTTCTGGGGCCAACGTCCTGACTTTC	CASIPRDRASGANVLTF
TRBV12-5	TRBD1	.	TRBJ2-3	TGTGCTAGTGGTTTGGTCCCTTTCTTCGGGACAGGAACCCCAGATACGCAGTATTTT	CASGLVPFFGTGTPDTQYF
TRBV6-4	TRBD1	many	TRBJ1-2	TGTGCCAGCAGTGACTTCAACAGGGGGCATGGCTACACCTTC	CASSDFNRGHGYTF
TRBV5-1	.	.	TRBJ1-2	TGCGCCAGCAGCTTGGCCGTATGGGGGAATGGCTACACCTTC	CASSLAVWGNGYTF
TRBV20-1	.	.	TRBJ2-7	TGCAGTGCTAAGCCCTACGAGCAGTACTTC	CSAKPYEQYF
TRBV7-3	.	once	TRBJ2-3	TGTGCCAGCAGCTTGACTCCGACAGATACGCAGTATTTT	CASSLTPTDTQYF
TRBV30	TRBD1	.	TRBJ1-3	TGTGCCTGGACCCGGGACAGCTACTTCTCTGGAAACACCATATATTTT	CAWTRDSYFSGNTIYF
TRBV6-5	.	few	TRBJ1-1	TGTGCCAGCAGTTACACGAGATTGAACACTGAAGCTTTCTTT	CASSYTRLNTEAFF
TRBV29-1	.	.	TRBJ1-5	TGCAGCGCCGCGGGGGTCGGTCAGCCCCAGCATTTT	CSAAGVGQPQHF
TRBV4-3	TRBD2	.	TRBJ2-7	TGCGCCAGCAGTACGACTAGCGGGTCATCCTACGAGCAGTACTTC	CASSTTSGSSYEQYF
TRBV6-5	TRBD1	.	TRBJ1-5	TGTGCCAGCAGTCTACAGGGGTGGGGCAATCAGCCCCAGCATTTT	CASSLQGWGNQPQHF
TRBV6-6	.	once	TRBJ1-2	TGTGCCAGCAGTTACGACAGATTCTATGGCTACACCTTC	CASSYDRFYGYTF
TRBV7-2	.	.	TRBJ2-5	TGTGCCAGCAGCTTATTAAGGTCGGGGGACTCCAGCCAAGAGACCCAGTACTTC	CASSLLRSGDSSQETQYF
TRBV6-6	.	.	TRBJ1-2	TGTGCCAGCAGAGACCAACAGGGCACCCCCTATGGCTACACCTTC	CASRDQQGTPYGYTF
TRBV6-6	.	.	TRBJ2-3	TGTGCCAGCAGTTACGAAGATACGCAGTATTTT	CASSYEDTQYF